This is a list of T cell receptor beta chains from one sample in a study of tumor-infiltrating lymphocytes in oesophageal squamous cell carcinoma. TCRdb reanalysed the PCR reads using MiXCR and keeps one entry per CDR3 protein. The table shows tens of thousands of distinct CDR3 sequences, with 34% occurring only once. The sequenced material came from esophageal tumor tissue. These receptors were obtained from a female donor with esophageal squamous cell carcinoma. Both conserved end residues are part of each CDR3. A D gene is named only where the DNA matches it firmly. Size is omitted from some rows. Given values are once, few, many or a class for expanded clones.

>.|TRBJ1-1|TRBV5-4|many
CASGSGGTTLNTEAFF
TGTGCCAGCGGATCTGGGGGGACGACCTTGAACACTGAAGCTTTCTTT
>.|TRBJ1-2|TRBV7-3|.
CASSLTGYNGYTF
TGTGCCAGCAGCTTAACGGGATACAATGGCTACACCTTC
>TRBD2|TRBJ2-7|TRBV20-1|.
CSARGLAGEQYF
TGCAGTGCTAGAGGACTAGCCGGCGAGCAGTACTTC
>TRBD2|TRBJ2-1|TRBV7-3|.
CASSFGKREESQTYEQFF
TGTGCCAGCAGCTTTGGAAAGCGGGAGGAATCCCAAACCTACGAGCAGTTCTTC
>.|TRBJ2-7|TRBV18|few
CASSPASMEQYF
TGTGCCAGCTCACCAGCCTCCATGGAGCAGTACTTC
>.|TRBJ2-4|TRBV2|few
CASSDRGPGEPKNIQYF
TGTGCCAGCAGTGATCGGGGACCGGGGGAGCCCAAAAACATTCAGTACTTC
>.|TRBJ2-7|TRBV6-1|.
CASSELMGALYNEQYF
TGTGCCAGCAGTGAACTTATGGGCGCACTCTACAATGAGCAGTACTTC
>.|TRBJ2-7|TRBV10-1|.
CASSRNRNTGELYF
TGCGCCAGCAGTAGGAACAGAAACACCGGGGAGCTGTACTTC
>.|TRBJ1-5|TRBV7-2|many
CASSLFVGTVYQPQHF
TGTGCCAGCAGCTTGTTCGTCGGAACAGTTTATCAGCCCCAGCATTTT
>.|TRBJ2-3|TRBV6-1|few
CASSVIGQRSTDTQYF
TGTGCCAGCAGTGTTATAGGACAGCGAAGCACAGATACGCAGTATTTT
>.|TRBJ1-4|TRBV28|.
CASSSYQNKEKLFF
TGTGCCAGCAGTTCTTACCAGAATAAGGAAAAACTGTTTTTT
>.|TRBJ1-4|TRBV15|.
CATSRPVVGREEKLFF
TGTGCCACCAGCAGGCCGGTGGTTGGCAGGGAGGAAAAACTGTTTTTT
>.|TRBJ1-3|TRBV6-6|many
CASSYGFGNTIYF
TGTGCCAGCAGTTACGGGTTTGGAAACACCATATATTTT
>.|TRBJ1-6|TRBV28|.
CATIATSYEQYF
TGTGCCACCATAGCCACCTCATACGAGCAGTACTTT
>.|TRBJ1-1|TRBV12-3/TRBV12-4|.
CASSYRGMNTEAFF
TGTGCCAGCAGTTATCGGGGGATGAACACTGAAGCTTTCTTT
>TRBD2|TRBJ2-3|TRBV20-1|.
CSASSGASGTDTQYF
TGCAGTGCTTCATCCGGGGCTAGCGGGACAGATACGCAGTATTTT
>TRBD2|TRBJ2-7|TRBV7-9|medium-sized
CASSSRTSGRYEQYF
TGTGCCAGCAGCTCCCGGACTAGCGGGAGGTACGAGCAGTACTTC
>.|TRBJ2-3|TRBV6-1|.
CASSYTRADTQYF
TGTGCCAGCAGCTATACCCGGGCAGATACGCAGTATTTT
>TRBD2|TRBJ2-1|TRBV6-1|many
CASSEGWTSNEQFF
TGTGCCAGCAGTGAAGGGTGGACTAGCAATGAGCAGTTCTTC
>TRBD2|TRBJ2-1|TRBV2|.
CASEISGIYNEQFF
TGTGCCAGCGAGATTAGCGGGATTTACAATGAGCAGTTCTTC
>.|TRBJ2-1|TRBV24-1|many
CATSDFKNEQFF
TGTGCCACCAGTGATTTCAAGAATGAGCAGTTCTTC
>TRBD1|TRBJ2-7|TRBV15|few
CATSREGGQGHYEQYF
TGTGCCACCAGCAGAGAAGGCGGACAGGGGCACTACGAGCAGTACTTC
>.|TRBJ2-1|TRBV6-5|.
CASCYGGQPNEQFF
TGTGCCAGCTGTTACGGGGGACAGCCCAATGAGCAGTTCTTC
>.|TRBJ2-5|TRBV7-2|once
CASSRGVGETQYF
TGTGCCAGCAGCAGGGGGGTTGGAGAGACCCAGTACTTC
>TRBD1|TRBJ1-2|TRBV27|many
CASKTQGGLFGYTF
TGTGCCAGCAAAACACAGGGGGGACTCTTTGGCTACACCTTC
>TRBD2|TRBJ2-1|TRBV7-6|.
CASSQTSGRLNEQFF
TGTGCCAGCAGCCAGACTAGCGGGAGGCTGAATGAGCAGTTCTTC
>TRBD2|TRBJ2-2|TRBV7-3|.
CASSRDLRGGRNPGELFF
TGTGCCAGCAGCCGCGACCTTCGCGGCGGGAGGAATCCCGGGGAGCTGTTTTTT
>.|TRBJ1-5|TRBV12-3/TRBV12-4|many
CASSLGWGKYQPQHF
TGTGCCAGCAGTTTAGGATGGGGGAAATATCAGCCCCAGCATTTT
>TRBD1|TRBJ2-2|TRBV19|many
CASSIGATGGGIGELFF
TGTGCCAGTAGTATAGGGGCGACAGGGGGCGGAATCGGGGAGCTGTTTTTT
>TRBD2|TRBJ2-1|TRBV7-2|.
CASSLASTAGTSLNEQFF
TGTGCCAGCAGCTTAGCGAGTACCGCCGGGACTAGCCTCAATGAGCAGTTCTTC
>.|TRBJ2-5|TRBV7-6|once
CASRPGPHIETQYF
TGTGCTAGCAGACCTGGTCCCCATATAGAGACCCAGTACTTC